The 9 T cell receptor beta chains given below trace back to one sample, sequenced in a study of CD8 T cells in ankylosing spondylitis. One entry per CDR3 protein results from TCRdb running MiXCR on the 5' RACE reads. The sample consists of 380,000 or so distinct CDR3 sequences, roughly 20% of them appearing once. The specimen was blood, either unsorted or a sorted T cell fraction (not recorded which). The receptors were sampled from a male donor with ankylosing spondylitis or in good health (not recorded which).

The rearrangement joins TRBV29-1 to TRBJ2-3, with 7 nucleotides matching TRBD1. Trimming removed 3 bases from V and 6 bases from J; junction bases left unmatched: 6. This CDR3 comprises 13 residues. Germline assignment: CDR1 SQVTM and CDR2 ANQGSEA. Written as DNA, the CDR3 is TGCAGCGTTGAGGACAGGAATCAGGATACGCAGTATTTT. This gives the protein CSVEDRNQDTQYF.

The V gene is TRBV6-2 or TRBV6-3, the J gene TRBJ1-6; 9 bases are a match to TRBD1. V dropped 5 bases and J dropped 7; count of bases not matched to a gene: 3. Germline lookup yields CDR1 MNHEY and CDR2 SVGEGT. The CDR3 loop spans 14 amino acids. CDR3 bases: TGTGCCAGCAGTCTAGACAGGGGGAATTCACCCCTCCACTTT. This gives the protein CASSLDRGNSPLHF.

This clonotype was seen repeatedly, ten times or more. The chain employs TRBV20-1 and TRBJ2-1, with 8 bases identical to TRBD2. The CDR3 covers 18 residues. CDR1 is DFQATT and CDR2 is SNEGSKA in the germline V gene (reference sequence). The trim removed 4 bases at V and 0 bases at J, leaving 14 bases unmatched. CDR3 protein: CSAITTGGSGASYNEQFF. The DNA of the CDR3 is TGCAGTGCTATAACCACCGGGGGTAGCGGGGCCTCCTACAATGAGCAGTTCTTC.

This clonotype was seen a few times. The chain is built from TRBV7-9 and TRBJ2-5; D unresolved. Germline CDR1 and CDR2: SEHNR and FQNEAQ (reference sequence). The CDR3 totals 13 residues. V was shortened by 5 bases and J by 4 bases, with 11 bases between the two germline ends. The CDR3, as DNA: TGTGCCAGCAGCCCAGCAACCCCAGAGACCCAGTACTTC. Amino acid sequence: CASSPATPETQYF.

The chain joins TRBV4-2 to TRBJ2-1; 9 positions agree with TRBD2. The junction had 9 bases not matched to a gene; V was cut back by 1 base and J by 8 bases. The CDR3 is 16 amino acids. Germline V gives CDR1 LGHNA, CDR2 YNFKEQ. The CDR3, as DNA: TGTGCCAGCAGCCAAGTGGGGACTAGCATGATCGATGAGCAGTTCTTC. Residues: CASSQVGTSMIDEQFF.

This clonotype turned up a few times. This sequence joins TRBV20-1 and TRBJ1-2, with 7 nucleotides matching TRBD1. Per germline, CDR1 DFQATT and CDR2 SNEGSKA (reference sequence). This CDR3 contains 17 residues. Trimming removed 0 bases from V and 1 base from J; junction bases left unmatched: 11. CDR3 in DNA: TGCAGTGCTAGAGATCTCAGGGGGACCTCCCTTAACTATGGCTACACCTTC. Translating gives CSARDLRGTSLNYGYTF.

This rearrangement joins TRBV2 to TRBJ2-3, with TRBD1 as a possible D gene (5 bases). V dropped 7 bases and J dropped 0 bases, with 17 bases sitting between them. The CDR3 is 16 residues long. Germline V gene lookup returns CDR1 SNHLY and CDR2 FYNNEI. The CDR3 loop is CASTPDQGPSTDTQYF. The DNA of the CDR3 is TGTGCCAGCACCCCAGATCAGGGTCCGAGCACAGATACGCAGTATTTT.

A single count supports this clonotype. V is TRBV6-1 and J is TRBJ2-1, with D possibly called TRBD1 or TRBD2 (5 bases each). Germline CDR1 and CDR2: MNHNS and SASEGT. V was clipped by 10 bases and J by 0 bases, with 10 bases between them. The CDR3 extends over 13 amino acids. The CDR3 nucleotides read TGTGCCACCTGGGGGAGCTCCTACAATGAGCAGTTCTTC. Its translation: CATWGSSYNEQFF.

This clonotype occurred a few times. The chain carries TRBV10-2 and TRBJ2-7, with TRBD2 matching over 8 bases. Trimming at V came to 8 bases and at J to 2 bases, leaving 2 bases not matched to a gene. The germline gives CDR1 WSHSY, CDR2 SAAADI. The CDR3 consists of 12 residues. The chain's CDR3 is CASRGGPYEQYF. In DNA, the CDR3 is TGCGCCAGCCGCGGGGGGCCCTACGAGCAGTACTTC.